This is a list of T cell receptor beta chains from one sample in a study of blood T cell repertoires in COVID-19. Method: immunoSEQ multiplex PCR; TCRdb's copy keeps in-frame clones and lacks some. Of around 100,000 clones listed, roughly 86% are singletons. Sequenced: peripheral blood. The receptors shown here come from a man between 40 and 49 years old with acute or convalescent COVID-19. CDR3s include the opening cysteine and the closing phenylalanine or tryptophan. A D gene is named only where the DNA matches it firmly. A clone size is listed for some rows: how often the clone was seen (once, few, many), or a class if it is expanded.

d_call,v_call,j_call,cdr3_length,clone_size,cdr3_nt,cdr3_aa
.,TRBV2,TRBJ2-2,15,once,TGTGCCAGCAGTATACAGGGAGTGGACACCGGGGAGCTGTTTTTT,CASSIQGVDTGELFF
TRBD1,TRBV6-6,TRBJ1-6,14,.,TGTGCCAGCAGTACAGACAGGGGGAGATCACCCCTCCACTTT,CASSTDRGRSPLHF
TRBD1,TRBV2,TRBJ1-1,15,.,TGTGCCAGCAGTGGGATCCGACAGGGGAACACTGAAGCTTTCTTT,CASSGIRQGNTEAFF
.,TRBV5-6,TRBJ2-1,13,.,TGTGCCAGCGGGGGGGCCGTCTACAATGAGCAGTTCTTC,CASGGAVYNEQFF
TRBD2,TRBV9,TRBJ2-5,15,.,TGTGCCAGCAGCGTAGGTGGCGGGAGTCCAGAGACCCAGTACTTC,CASSVGGGSPETQYF
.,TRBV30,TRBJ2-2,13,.,TGTGCCTGGAGTACTAAAGACACCGGGGAGCTGTTTTTT,CAWSTKDTGELFF
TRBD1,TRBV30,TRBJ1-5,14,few,TGTGCCTGGAGCCCTACAGGGGACGTTCAGCCCCAGCATTTT,CAWSPTGDVQPQHF
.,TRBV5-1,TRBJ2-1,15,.,TGCGCCAGCAGCTTGGGTAATCAGGGGCTGGGTGAGCAGTTCTTC,CASSLGNQGLGEQFF
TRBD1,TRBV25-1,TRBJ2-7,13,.,TGTGCCAGCAGTTTACAGGGGATGGACGAGCAGTACTTC,CASSLQGMDEQYF
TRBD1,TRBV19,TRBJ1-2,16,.,TGTGCCAGTAGTATCCACGACAGGGGCGGGCTGGATGGCTACACCTTC,CASSIHDRGGLDGYTF
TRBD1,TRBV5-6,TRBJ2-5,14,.,TGTGCCAGCAGCGGACAGGGTAGGCCAGAGACCCAGTACTTC,CASSGQGRPETQYF
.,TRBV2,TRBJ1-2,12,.,TGTGCCAGCATTGGGCTGAGCTATGGCTACACCTTC,CASIGLSYGYTF
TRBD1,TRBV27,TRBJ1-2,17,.,TGTGCCAGCACCCCGGGGACAGGGGTATCTTCTAACTATGGCTACACCTTC,CASTPGTGVSSNYGYTF
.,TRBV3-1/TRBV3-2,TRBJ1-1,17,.,TGTGCCAGCAGCCAAGAACCCTTCGGTGTGGGGAGCACTGAAGCTTTCTTT,CASSQEPFGVGSTEAFF
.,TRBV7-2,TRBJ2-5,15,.,TGTGCCAGCAGCCGCGGGGACGGGTCCCAAGAGACCCAGTACTTC,CASSRGDGSQETQYF
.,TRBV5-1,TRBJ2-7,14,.,TGCGCCAGCAGCTCCCTTCCCTACTCCTACGAGCAGTACTTC,CASSSLPYSYEQYF
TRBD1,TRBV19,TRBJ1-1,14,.,TGTGCCAGTAGTACCCCCGGGACAGACACTGAAGCTTTCTTT,CASSTPGTDTEAFF
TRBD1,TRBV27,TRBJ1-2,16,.,TGTGCCAGCAGCCCCGGGGACAGGGGGCGCTTCAATGGCTACACCTTC,CASSPGDRGRFNGYTF
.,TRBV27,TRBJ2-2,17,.,TGTGCCAGCAGTTTAAAAAAGGCAGGGTGGAACACCGGGGAGCTGTTTTTT,CASSLKKAGWNTGELFF
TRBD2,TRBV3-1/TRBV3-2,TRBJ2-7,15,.,TGTGCCAGCAGCCCACGTAGCGGGAGTAGCTACGAGCAGTACTTC,CASSPRSGSSYEQYF
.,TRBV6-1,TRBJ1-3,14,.,TGTGCCAGCAGTGATTTCGGGGGAGGAAACACCATATATTTT,CASSDFGGGNTIYF
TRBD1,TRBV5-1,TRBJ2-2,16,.,TGCGCCAGCAGCTTGGGTGGACAGGGGGAAACCGGGGAGCTGTTTTTT,CASSLGGQGETGELFF
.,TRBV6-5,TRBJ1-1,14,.,TGTGCCAGCAGTTACTCCCAGGGGAACACTGAAGCTTTCTTT,CASSYSQGNTEAFF
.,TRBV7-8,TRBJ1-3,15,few,TGTGCCAGCAGCCCAGGAGGGGCCTCTGGAAACACCATATATTTT,CASSPGGASGNTIYF
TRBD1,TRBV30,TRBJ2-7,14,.,TGTGCCTGGAGTAACAGGGGCTTAAGTGGCGAGCAGTACTTC,CAWSNRGLSGEQYF
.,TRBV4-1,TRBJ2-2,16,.,TGCGCCAGCAGCCAAGGAGTAGATGTCATCACCGGGGAGCTGTTTTTT,CASSQGVDVITGELFF
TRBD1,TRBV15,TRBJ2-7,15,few,TGTGCCACCAGCAAGGGACAGGGGTCGGGTGGCGAGCAGTACTTC,CATSKGQGSGGEQYF
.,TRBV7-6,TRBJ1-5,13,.,TGTGCCAGCAGCAAGGACAGTAATCAGCCCCAGCATTTT,CASSKDSNQPQHF
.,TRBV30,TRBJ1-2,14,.,TGTGCCTGGAGTTCTGCACGGGGGATAGATGGCTACACCTTC,CAWSSARGIDGYTF
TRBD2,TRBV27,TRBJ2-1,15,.,TGTGCCAGCAGTCTCGCGGGAGGGCCTTACAATGAGCAGTTCTTC,CASSLAGGPYNEQFF
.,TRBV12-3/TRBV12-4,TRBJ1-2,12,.,TGTGCCAGCAGCTCGGGGGTCTATGGCTACACCTTC,CASSSGVYGYTF
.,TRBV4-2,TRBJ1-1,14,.,TGTGCCAGCAGCCAAGATTTGCGGAACACTGAAGCTTTCTTT,CASSQDLRNTEAFF
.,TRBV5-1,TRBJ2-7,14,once,TGCGCCAGCAGCTTAGCGACAGCCTCCTACGAGCAGTACTTC,CASSLATASYEQYF
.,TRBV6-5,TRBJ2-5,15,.,TGTGCCAGCGTACCTGGGCGGGGCCTACAAGAGACCCAGTACTTC,CASVPGRGLQETQYF
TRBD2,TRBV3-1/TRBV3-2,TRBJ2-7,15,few,TGTGCCAGCAGCCAAAATAGCGGGGGGACAGCCGAGCAGTACTTC,CASSQNSGGTAEQYF
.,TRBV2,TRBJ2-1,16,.,TGTGCCAGCAGCGACGGAGGGTGGGCAACCTACAATGAGCAGTTCTTC,CASSDGGWATYNEQFF
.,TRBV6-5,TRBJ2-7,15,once,TGTGCCAGCACCCAAAATTATGACACCAACTACGAGCAGTACTTC,CASTQNYDTNYEQYF
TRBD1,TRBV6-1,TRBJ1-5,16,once,TGTGCCAGCAGTGTGGAGGGGGCGCATAGCAATCAGCCCCAGCATTTT,CASSVEGAHSNQPQHF
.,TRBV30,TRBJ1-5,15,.,TGTGCCTGGAGTGTACCCGGGGGAAGCAATCAGCCCCAGCATTTT,CAWSVPGGSNQPQHF
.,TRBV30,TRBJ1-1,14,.,TGTGCCTGGAATTATATCGGGAGTAACACTGAAGCTTTCTTT,CAWNYIGSNTEAFF
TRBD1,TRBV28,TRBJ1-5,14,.,TGTGCCAGCAGCCTAGGGACAGGGTACCAGCCCCAGCATTTT,CASSLGTGYQPQHF
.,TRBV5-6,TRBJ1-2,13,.,TGTGCCAGCAGCTCACCAGGAGGGAATGGCTACACCTTC,CASSSPGGNGYTF
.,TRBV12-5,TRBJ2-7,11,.,TGTGCTAGTACTAGCACCTACGAGCAGTACTTC,CASTSTYEQYF
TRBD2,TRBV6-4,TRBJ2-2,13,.,TGTGCCAGCAGTCGGACTAGCACCGGGGAGCTGTTTTTT,CASSRTSTGELFF
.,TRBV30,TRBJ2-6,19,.,TGTGCCTGGAGTGTACTTAGTGGGGGGTTTAGGACTGGGGCCAACGTCCTGACTTTC,CAWSVLSGGFRTGANVLTF
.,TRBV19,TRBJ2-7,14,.,TGTGCCAGTAGCCAGATCACAGGGTACGGGGAGCAGTACTTC,CASSQITGYGEQYF
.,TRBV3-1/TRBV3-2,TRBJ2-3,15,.,TGTGCCAGCAGCCAAGATCGAGACACCACAGATACGCAGTATTTT,CASSQDRDTTDTQYF
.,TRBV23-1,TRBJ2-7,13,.,TGCGCCAGCAGTCGCCAGGGGATCTACGAGCAGTACTTC,CASSRQGIYEQYF
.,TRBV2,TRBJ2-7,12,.,TGTGCCAGCGGGAGAGAGGTTAACGAGCAGTACTTC,CASGREVNEQYF
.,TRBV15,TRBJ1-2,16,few,TGTGCCACGATGGGACACCCGGATTACTTTAACTATGGCTACACCTTC,CATMGHPDYFNYGYTF
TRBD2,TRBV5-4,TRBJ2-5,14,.,TGTGCCAGCTCTCCGGGACTAGCGGAAGAGACCCAGTACTTC,CASSPGLAEETQYF
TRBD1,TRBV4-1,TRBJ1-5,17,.,TGCGCCAGCAGCCAAGAGGGACAGGGGGTGGTCAATCAGCCCCAGCATTTT,CASSQEGQGVVNQPQHF
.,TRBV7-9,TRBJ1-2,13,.,TGTGCCAGCAGCTTCGGGGAAGGTGGCGGCTACACCTTC,CASSFGEGGGYTF
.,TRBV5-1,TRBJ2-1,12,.,TGCGCCAGCACCTTAACCAGTGGGGAGCCGTTCTTC,CASTLTSGEPFF